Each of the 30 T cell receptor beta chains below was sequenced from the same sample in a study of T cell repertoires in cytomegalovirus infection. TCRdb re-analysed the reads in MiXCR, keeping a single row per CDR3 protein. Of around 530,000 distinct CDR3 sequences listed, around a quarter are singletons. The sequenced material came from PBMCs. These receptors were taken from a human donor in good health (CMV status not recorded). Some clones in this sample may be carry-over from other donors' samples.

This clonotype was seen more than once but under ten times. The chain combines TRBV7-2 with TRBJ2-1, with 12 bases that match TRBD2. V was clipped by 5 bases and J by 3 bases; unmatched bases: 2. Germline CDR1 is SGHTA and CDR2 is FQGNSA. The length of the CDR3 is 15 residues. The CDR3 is CASSATSGSYNEQFF. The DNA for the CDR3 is TGTGCCAGCAGCGCGACTAGCGGGAGCTACAATGAGCAGTTCTTC.

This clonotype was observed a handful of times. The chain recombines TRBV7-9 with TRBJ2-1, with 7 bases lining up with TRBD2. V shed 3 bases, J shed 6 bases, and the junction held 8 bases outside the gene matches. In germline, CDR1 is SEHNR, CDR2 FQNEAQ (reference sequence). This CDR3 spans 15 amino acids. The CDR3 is CASSLGLAAFNEQFF. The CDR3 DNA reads TGTGCCAGCAGCTTGGGGCTAGCGGCCTTCAATGAGCAGTTCTTC.

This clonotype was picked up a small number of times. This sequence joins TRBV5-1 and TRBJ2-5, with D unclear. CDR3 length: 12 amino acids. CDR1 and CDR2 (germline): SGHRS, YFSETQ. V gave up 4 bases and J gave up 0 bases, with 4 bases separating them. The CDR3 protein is CASSEDQETQYF. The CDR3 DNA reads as TGCGCCAGCAGCGAAGACCAAGAGACCCAGTACTTC.

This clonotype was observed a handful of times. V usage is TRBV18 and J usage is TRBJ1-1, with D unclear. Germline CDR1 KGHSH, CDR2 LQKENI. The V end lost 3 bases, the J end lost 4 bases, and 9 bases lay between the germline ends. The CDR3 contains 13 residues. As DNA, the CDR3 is TGTGCCAGCTCACCGGAGGTCGGCACTGAAGCTTTCTTT. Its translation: CASSPEVGTEAFF.

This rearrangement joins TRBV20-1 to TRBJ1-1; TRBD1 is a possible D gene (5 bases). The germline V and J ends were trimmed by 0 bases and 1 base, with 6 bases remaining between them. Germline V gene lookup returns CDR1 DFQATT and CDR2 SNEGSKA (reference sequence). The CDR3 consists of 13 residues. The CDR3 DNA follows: TGCAGTGCTAGAGAACAGGCGAACACTGAAGCTTTCTTT. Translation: CSAREQANTEAFF.

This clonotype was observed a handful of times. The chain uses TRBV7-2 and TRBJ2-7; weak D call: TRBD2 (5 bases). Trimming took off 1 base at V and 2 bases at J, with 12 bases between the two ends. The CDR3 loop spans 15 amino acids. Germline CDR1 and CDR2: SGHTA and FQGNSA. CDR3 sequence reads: CASSLGLGGPYEQYF. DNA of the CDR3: TGTGCCAGCAGCTTAGGCCTAGGCGGGCCCTACGAGCAGTACTTC.

The DNA of the CDR3 is TGCGCCAGCAGCCCAGGACAGGGACTTAATGGCTACACCTTC. Protein product: CASSPGQGLNGYTF. The chain combines TRBV5-1 with TRBJ1-2, with 8 bases that match TRBD1. With 4 bases clipped from V and 6 bases from J, the junction kept 8 bases outside the gene matches. The CDR3 totals 14 residues. Per germline, CDR1 SGHRS and CDR2 YFSETQ.

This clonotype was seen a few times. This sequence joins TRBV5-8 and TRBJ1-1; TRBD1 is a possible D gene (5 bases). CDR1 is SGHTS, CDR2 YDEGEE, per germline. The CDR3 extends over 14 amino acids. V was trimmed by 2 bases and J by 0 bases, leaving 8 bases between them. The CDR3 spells CASSFWGLNTEAFF. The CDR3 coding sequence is TGTGCCAGCAGCTTCTGGGGGTTGAACACTGAAGCTTTCTTT.

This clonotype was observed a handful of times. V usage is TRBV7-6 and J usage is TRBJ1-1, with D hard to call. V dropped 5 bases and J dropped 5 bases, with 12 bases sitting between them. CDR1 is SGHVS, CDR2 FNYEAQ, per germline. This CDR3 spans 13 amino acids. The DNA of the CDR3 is TGTGCCAGCAGCCCGGCGGGGTATACTGAAGCTTTCTTT. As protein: CASSPAGYTEAFF.

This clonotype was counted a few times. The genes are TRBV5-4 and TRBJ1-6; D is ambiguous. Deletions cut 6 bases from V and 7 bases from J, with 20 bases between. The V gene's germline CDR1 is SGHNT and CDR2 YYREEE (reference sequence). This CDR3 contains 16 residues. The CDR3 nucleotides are TGTGCCAGCACCCCGGCCGGACGCGGGAGAAATTCACCCCTCCACTTT. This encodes CASTPAGRGRNSPLHF.

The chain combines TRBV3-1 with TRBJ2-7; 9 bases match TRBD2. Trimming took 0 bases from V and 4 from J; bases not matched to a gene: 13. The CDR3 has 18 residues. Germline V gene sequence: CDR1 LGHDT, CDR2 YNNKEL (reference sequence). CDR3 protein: CASSQERGAGTSSYEQYF. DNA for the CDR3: TGTGCCAGCAGCCAAGAAAGAGGCGCCGGGACTAGCAGTTACGAGCAGTACTTC.

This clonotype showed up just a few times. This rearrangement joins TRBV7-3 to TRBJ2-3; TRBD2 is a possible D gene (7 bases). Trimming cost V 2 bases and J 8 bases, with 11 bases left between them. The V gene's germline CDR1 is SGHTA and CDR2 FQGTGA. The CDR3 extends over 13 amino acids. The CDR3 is CASSLPGEGTQYF. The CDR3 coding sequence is TGTGCCAGCAGCTTACCAGGGGAGGGTACGCAGTATTTT.

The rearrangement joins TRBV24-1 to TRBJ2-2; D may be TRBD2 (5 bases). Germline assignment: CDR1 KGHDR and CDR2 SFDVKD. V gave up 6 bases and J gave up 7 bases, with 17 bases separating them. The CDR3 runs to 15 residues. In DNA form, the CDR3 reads TGTGCCACCAGTCTGCCCGGGGAATACAACGGGGAGCTGTTTTTT. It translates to CATSLPGEYNGELFF.

CDR3: CASSSSEERSTYGEQFF. CDR3 coding DNA: TGTGCCAGCTCATCCTCCGAGGAGCGGAGCACTTACGGGGAGCAGTTCTTC. This chain links TRBV18 with TRBJ2-1, with TRBD2 as a possible D gene (5 bases). The CDR3 loop spans 17 amino acids. The germline CDR1 and CDR2 sequences are KGHSH and LQKENI. Trimming left V 5 bases short and J 10 bases short, with 27 bases between.

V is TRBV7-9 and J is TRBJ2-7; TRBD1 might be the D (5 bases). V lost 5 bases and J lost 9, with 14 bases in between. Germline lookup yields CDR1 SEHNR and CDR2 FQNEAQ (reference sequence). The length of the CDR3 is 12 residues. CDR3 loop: CASSNRQPWQYF. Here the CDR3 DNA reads TGTGCCAGCAGCAACCGACAGCCTTGGCAGTACTTC.

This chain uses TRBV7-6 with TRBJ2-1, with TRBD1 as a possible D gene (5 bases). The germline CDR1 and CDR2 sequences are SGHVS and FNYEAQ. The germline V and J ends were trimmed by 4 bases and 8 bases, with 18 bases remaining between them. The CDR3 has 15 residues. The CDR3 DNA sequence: TGTGCCAGCAGCTATGGTCCCTATCAGGGCGATGAGCAGTTCTTC. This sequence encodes CASSYGPYQGDEQFF. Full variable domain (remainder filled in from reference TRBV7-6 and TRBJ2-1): GAGVSQSPRYKVTKRGQDVALRCDPISGHVSLYWYRQALGQGPEFLTYFNYEAQQDKSGLPNDRFSAERPEGSISTLTIQRTEQRDSAMYRCASSYGPYQGDEQFFGPGTRLTVL.

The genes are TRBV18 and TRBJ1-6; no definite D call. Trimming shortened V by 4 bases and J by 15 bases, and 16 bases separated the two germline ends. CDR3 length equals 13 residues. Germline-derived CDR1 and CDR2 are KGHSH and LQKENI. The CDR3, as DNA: TGTGCCAGCTCACTCCCCATCCACCGAGACCTCCACTTT. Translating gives CASSLPIHRDLHF.

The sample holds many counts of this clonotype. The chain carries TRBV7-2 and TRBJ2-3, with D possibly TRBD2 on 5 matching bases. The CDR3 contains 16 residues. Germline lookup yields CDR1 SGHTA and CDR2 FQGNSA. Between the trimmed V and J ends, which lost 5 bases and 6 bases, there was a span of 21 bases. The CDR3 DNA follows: TGTGCCAGCAGCCAGAGTCTAGCTTCAAGAACGGATACGCAGTATTTT. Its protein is CASSQSLASRTDTQYF.

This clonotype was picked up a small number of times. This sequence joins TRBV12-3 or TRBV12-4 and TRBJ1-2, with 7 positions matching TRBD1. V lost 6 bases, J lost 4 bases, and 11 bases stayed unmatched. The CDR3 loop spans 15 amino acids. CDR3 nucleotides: TGTGCCAGCAGACCGGGACAGATCCCTTTCTATGGCTACACCTTC. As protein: CASRPGQIPFYGYTF.

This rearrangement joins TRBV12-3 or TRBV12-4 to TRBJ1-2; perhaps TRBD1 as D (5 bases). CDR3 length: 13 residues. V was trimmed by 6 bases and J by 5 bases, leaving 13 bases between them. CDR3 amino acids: CASRSGTSYGYTF. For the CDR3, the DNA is TGTGCCAGCAGGTCAGGGACCAGTTATGGCTACACCTTC.

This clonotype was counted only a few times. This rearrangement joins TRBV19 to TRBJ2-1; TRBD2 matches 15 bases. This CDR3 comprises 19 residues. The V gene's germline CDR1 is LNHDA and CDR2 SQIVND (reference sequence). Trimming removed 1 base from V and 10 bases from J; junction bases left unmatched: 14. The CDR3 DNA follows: TGTGCCAGTAGTATAGCGGGACTAGCGGGAGGTTACGGGCTCCGGGAGCAGTTCTTC. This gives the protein CASSIAGLAGGYGLREQFF.

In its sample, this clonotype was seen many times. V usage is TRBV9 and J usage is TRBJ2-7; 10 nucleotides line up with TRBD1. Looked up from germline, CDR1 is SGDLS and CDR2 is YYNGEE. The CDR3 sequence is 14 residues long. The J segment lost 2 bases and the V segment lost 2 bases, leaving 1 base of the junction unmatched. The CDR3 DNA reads TGTGCCAGCAGCGTCGGACAGGGGGCCTACGAGCAGTACTTC. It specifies CASSVGQGAYEQYF.

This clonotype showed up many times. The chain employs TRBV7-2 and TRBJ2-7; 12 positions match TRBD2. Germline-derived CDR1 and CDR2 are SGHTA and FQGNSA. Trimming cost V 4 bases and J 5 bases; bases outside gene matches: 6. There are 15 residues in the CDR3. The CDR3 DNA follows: TGTGCCAGCAGCTGGACTAGCGGGGCATCAGACGAGCAGTACTTC. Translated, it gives CASSWTSGASDEQYF.

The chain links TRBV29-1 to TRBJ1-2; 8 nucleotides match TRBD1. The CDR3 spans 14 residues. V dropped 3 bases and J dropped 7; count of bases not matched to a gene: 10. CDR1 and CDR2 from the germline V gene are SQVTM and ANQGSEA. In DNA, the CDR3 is TGCAGCGTTGAGATAAGACAGGGGTTAGGTGGCTACACCTTC. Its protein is CSVEIRQGLGGYTF.

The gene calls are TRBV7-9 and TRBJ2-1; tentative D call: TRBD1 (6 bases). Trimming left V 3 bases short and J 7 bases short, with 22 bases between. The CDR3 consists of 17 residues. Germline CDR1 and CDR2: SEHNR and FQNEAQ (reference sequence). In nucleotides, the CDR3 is TGTGCCAGCAGCTTGGGGGCAAGTGGAGCTCCAGGAAATGAGCAGTTCTTC. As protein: CASSLGASGAPGNEQFF.

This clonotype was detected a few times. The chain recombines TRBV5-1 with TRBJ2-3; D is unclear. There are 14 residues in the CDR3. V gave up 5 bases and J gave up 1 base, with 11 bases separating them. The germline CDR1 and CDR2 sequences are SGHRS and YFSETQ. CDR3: CASRPIAGTDTQYF. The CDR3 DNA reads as TGCGCCAGCAGACCTATCGCGGGCACAGATACGCAGTATTTT. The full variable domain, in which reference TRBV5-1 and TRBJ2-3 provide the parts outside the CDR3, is KAGVTQTPRYLIKTRGQQVTLSCSPISGHRSVSWYQQTPGQGLQFLFEYFSETQRNKGNFPGRFSGRQFSNSRSEMNVSTLELGDSALYLCASRPIAGTDTQYFGPGTRLTVL.

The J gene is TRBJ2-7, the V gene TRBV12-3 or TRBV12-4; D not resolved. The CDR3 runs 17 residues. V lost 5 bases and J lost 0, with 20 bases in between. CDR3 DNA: TGTGCCAGCAGTCCAGGAAATAGAAGAATTAGCTCCTACGAGCAGTACTTC. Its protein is CASSPGNRRISSYEQYF.

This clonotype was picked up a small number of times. The CDR3 is CASSVAPGQPPEAFF. CDR3 coding DNA: TGTGCCAGCAGCGTAGCTCCGGGACAGCCACCCGAAGCTTTCTTT. This rearrangement joins TRBV9 to TRBJ1-1; 7 bases match TRBD1. The CDR3 runs 15 residues. Trimming took 0 bases from V and 8 from J; bases not matched to a gene: 10. In germline, CDR1 is SGDLS, CDR2 YYNGEE.

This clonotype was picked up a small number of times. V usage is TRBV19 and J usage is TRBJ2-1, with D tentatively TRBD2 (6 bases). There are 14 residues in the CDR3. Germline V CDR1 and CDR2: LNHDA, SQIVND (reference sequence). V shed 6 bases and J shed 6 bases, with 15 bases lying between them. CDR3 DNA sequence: TGTGCCAGTAGCAACCACGGGACTCCCAATGAGCAGTTCTTC. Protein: CASSNHGTPNEQFF. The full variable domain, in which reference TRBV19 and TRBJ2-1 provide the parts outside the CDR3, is DGGITQSPKYLFRKEGQNVTLSCEQNLNHDAMYWYRQDPGQGLRLIYYSQIVNDFQKGDIAEGYSVSREKKESFPLTVTSAQKNPTAFYLCASSNHGTPNEQFFGPGTRLTVL.

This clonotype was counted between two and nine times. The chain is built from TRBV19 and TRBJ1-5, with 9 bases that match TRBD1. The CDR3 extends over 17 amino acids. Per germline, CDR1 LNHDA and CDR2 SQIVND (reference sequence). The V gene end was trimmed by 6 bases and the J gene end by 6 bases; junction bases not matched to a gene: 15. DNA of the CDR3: TGTGCCAGTAGACCGGGACAGGGCAATCGGGATAGTCAGCCCCAGCATTTT. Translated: CASRPGQGNRDSQPQHF.